These 30 T cell receptor beta chains were sequenced from one sample in a study of brain T cells in children with intractable seizures. The data were produced by immunoSEQ multiplex PCR, yet TCRdb's version contains in-frame clones alone and is incomplete. The profile shows 110,000 or so clones, under 95% of them singletons. The input for sequencing was peripheral blood, taken at surgery. The receptors derive from a boy in the first two years of life with hemimegalencephaly and intractable seizures.

This clone was observed a handful of times. The gene calls are TRBV6-4 and TRBJ1-6; D unclear. The V end lost 2 bases, the J end lost 5 bases, and 4 bases lay between the germline ends. CDR1 and CDR2 (germline): MRHNA, SNTAGT. This CDR3 contains 13 residues. CDR3 in DNA: TGTGCCAGCAGTGACAGGGATAATTCACCCCTCCACTTT. This codes for CASSDRDNSPLHF.

The chain links TRBV6-2 or TRBV6-3 to TRBJ2-1, with 12 positions matching TRBD2. Germline CDR1 MNHEY, CDR2 SVGEGT. Trimming cost V 2 bases and J 5 bases; bases outside gene matches: 13. There are 19 residues in the CDR3. The DNA of the CDR3 is TGTGCCAGCAGTTACAGGCCCCTAGGGGGACTAGCGGGCAACAATGAGCAGTTCTTC. It is translated as CASSYRPLGGLAGNNEQFF.

Only one count was recorded for this clone. This chain uses TRBV15 with TRBJ1-3; D unclear. Per germline, CDR1 LNHNV and CDR2 YYDKDF (reference sequence). The CDR3 totals 17 residues. Trimming removed 0 bases at V and 0 bases at J, with 12 bases between. As DNA, the CDR3 is TGTGCCACCAGCAGAGACAGGCGGTCCATCTCTGGAAACACCATATATTTT. Protein: CATSRDRRSISGNTIYF.

This clone has just a few counts. The gene calls are TRBV27 and TRBJ1-2; 8 bases align to TRBD1. This CDR3 is 14 amino acids long. The ends lost 0 bases at V and 6 bases at J; junction bases unmatched: 3. The germline gives CDR1 MNHEY, CDR2 SMNVEV (reference sequence). CDR3 sequence: CASSLSAGGNGYTF. The CDR3 coding sequence is TGTGCCAGCAGTTTATCGGCAGGGGGCAATGGCTACACCTTC.

The V gene is TRBV7-2, the J gene TRBJ1-1, with 7 bases lining up with TRBD1. The CDR3 is 15 residues long. In germline, CDR1 is SGHTA, CDR2 FQGNSA. V dropped 5 bases and J dropped 1; count of bases not matched to a gene: 7. In DNA, the CDR3 is TGTGCCAGCAGCATTAAGGGACAGAAGAACACTGAAGCTTTCTTT. As protein: CASSIKGQKNTEAFF.

The CDR3 sequence: CASSEMADSYEQYF. DNA of the CDR3: TGTGCCAGCAGTGAAATGGCAGACTCCTACGAGCAGTACTTC. The V gene is TRBV2, the J gene TRBJ2-7; D not resolved. Trimming cost V 2 bases and J 0 bases, with 8 bases left between them. Germline V gives CDR1 SNHLY, CDR2 FYNNEI. CDR3 length equals 14 residues.

This clone is a singleton in its sample. The V call is TRBV7-9, the J call TRBJ2-3; no firm D call. CDR3 length equals 13 residues. Trimming left V 6 bases short and J 0 bases short, with 7 bases between. Germline-derived CDR1 and CDR2 are SEHNR and FQNEAQ (reference sequence). The CDR3 loop reads CASSRVSTDTQYF. CDR3 DNA sequence: TGTGCCAGCAGTAGAGTTAGCACAGATACGCAGTATTTT.

The chain joins TRBV4-1 to TRBJ2-4; D is perhaps TRBD1 (6 bases). The V and J ends lost 1 base and 0 bases respectively, with 10 bases between them. Per germline, CDR1 MGHRA and CDR2 YSYEKL. This CDR3 contains 16 residues. Here the CDR3 reads CASSQGTVLAKNIQYF. DNA of the CDR3: TGCGCCAGCAGCCAAGGGACAGTACTAGCCAAAAACATTCAGTACTTC.

The chain links TRBV5-1 to TRBJ2-7, with 7 bases fitting TRBD1. The V and J ends lost 6 bases and 1 base, in that order; junction bases with no gene match: 4. Germline CDR1 reads SGHRS; CDR2 reads YFSETQ. The CDR3 consists of 13 residues. The CDR3 is CASTGTESYEQYF. CDR3 bases: TGCGCCAGCACCGGGACAGAGTCCTACGAGCAGTACTTC.

The sample holds one count of this clone. V usage is TRBV28 and J usage is TRBJ2-5; possible D gene TRBD2, 6 bases. Germline CDR1 and CDR2: MDHEN and SYDVKM. This CDR3 has 14 residues. Trimming took off 5 bases at V and 1 base at J, with 11 bases between the two ends. In DNA, the CDR3 is TGTGCCAGCAGTCCACGGGACTTCCAAGAGACCCAGTACTTC. It translates to CASSPRDFQETQYF.

CDR3 residues: CASSPGAAGSQETQYF. In DNA form, the CDR3 reads TGCGCCAGCAGCCCGGGAGCGGCCGGGAGCCAAGAGACCCAGTACTTC. The gene calls are TRBV10-1 and TRBJ2-5, with D perhaps matching TRBD2 (6 bases). The germline V gene encodes CDR1 WNHNN and CDR2 SYGVQD (reference sequence). The CDR3 totals 16 residues. V was cut by 6 bases and J by 1 base, with 18 bases left in between.

Remarks on this clone: Compared with germline, one end of the junction differs, possibly owing to a read error. The chain joins TRBV5-1 to TRBJ2-5; a weak D match, TRBD2 (6 bases). The CDR3 covers 11 residues. Looked up from germline, CDR1 is SGHRS and CDR2 is YFSETQ. The CDR3 protein is CASSLDGEVNF. As DNA, the CDR3 is TGCGCCAGCAGCTTGGACGGGGAGGTGAACTTC. The entire variable domain, with the rest obtained from reference TRBV5-1 and TRBJ2-5, is as follows: KAGVTQTPRYLIKTRGQQVTLSCSPISGHRSVSWYQQTPGQGLQFLFEYFSETQRNKGNFPGRFSGRQFSNSRSEMNVSTLELGDSALYLCASSLDGEVNFGPGTRLLVL.

The chain joins TRBV14 to TRBJ2-1; D remains ambiguous. In germline, CDR1 is SGHDN, CDR2 FVKESK. V gave up 0 bases and J gave up 2 bases, with 8 bases separating them. This CDR3 has 15 amino acids. The CDR3 DNA sequence: TGTGCCAGCAGCCAAGAACTCGGAACCTACAATGAGCAGTTCTTC. This sequence encodes CASSQELGTYNEQFF.

The V gene is TRBV9, the J gene TRBJ1-2; TRBD1 aligns across 12 bases. This CDR3 is built from 15 residues. The trim removed 3 bases at V and 4 bases at J, leaving 4 bases unmatched. Germline CDR1 and CDR2: SGDLS and YYNGEE. The DNA of the CDR3 is TGTGCCAGCAGCGCCCCGGGACAGGGGGCCTATGGCTACACCTTC. The encoded protein is CASSAPGQGAYGYTF.

The J gene is TRBJ1-3, the V gene TRBV19; the D is unclear. Germline V CDR1 and CDR2: LNHDA, SQIVND (reference sequence). The germline V and J ends were trimmed by 5 bases and 0 bases, with 5 bases remaining between them. This CDR3 is built from 13 residues. The CDR3 DNA follows: TGTGCCAGTAGTCCGGTCTCTGGAAACACCATATATTTT. Protein: CASSPVSGNTIYF.

This sequence joins TRBV6-5 and TRBJ1-6; TRBD1 matches at 9 bases. Trimming took 5 bases from V and 7 from J; bases not matched to a gene: 6. The V gene's germline CDR1 is MNHEY and CDR2 SVGAGI. The CDR3 is 15 amino acids. The chain's CDR3 is CASSTGGVNNSPLHF. As DNA, the CDR3 is TGTGCCAGCAGTACAGGGGGCGTGAACAATTCACCCCTCCACTTT.

The V gene is TRBV7-6, the J gene TRBJ1-1, with a tentative D call TRBD1 (5 bases). The ends were cut back, 5 bases at V and 0 bases at J, with 10 bases in the middle. The length of the CDR3 is 14 residues. Looked up from germline, CDR1 is SGHVS and CDR2 is FNYEAQ. CDR3 residues: CASSPGRVNTEAFF. Here the CDR3 DNA reads TGTGCCAGCAGCCCGGGGCGAGTGAACACTGAAGCTTTCTTT.

The chain couples TRBV7-3 to TRBJ2-1; 7 bases are a match to TRBD2. The germline gives CDR1 SGHTA, CDR2 FQGTGA. V dropped 2 bases and J dropped 6; count of bases not matched to a gene: 4. The CDR3 length is 14 residues. The CDR3 DNA reads as TGTGCCAGCAGCTTAGGGCGGGAGATCAATGAGCAGTTCTTC. Protein: CASSLGREINEQFF. The full variable domain, in which reference TRBV7-3 and TRBJ2-1 provide the parts outside the CDR3, is GAGVSQTPSNKVTEKGKYVELRCDPISGHTALYWYRQSLGQGPEFLIYFQGTGAADDSGLPNDRFFAVRPEGSVSTLKIQRTERGDSAVYLCASSLGREINEQFFGPGTRLTVL.

V gene TRBV6-1 combines with J gene TRBJ1-5, with D possibly matching TRBD1 (6 bases). Germline CDR1 is MNHNS and CDR2 is SASEGT. The CDR3 length is 15 residues. Trimming took off 0 bases at V and 3 bases at J, with 9 bases between the two ends. CDR3 nucleotides: TGTGCCAGCAGTGAAGCGTCAGGGGTCAATCAGCCCCAGCATTTT. Protein sequence: CASSEASGVNQPQHF.

This chain connects TRBV4-2 to TRBJ2-7, with 7 bases matching TRBD2. The CDR3 consists of 16 residues. The germline gives CDR1 LGHNA, CDR2 YNFKEQ. The trim removed 4 bases at V and 3 bases at J, leaving 12 bases unmatched. The CDR3 region is CASSLETSKPLYEQYF. The CDR3 DNA reads as TGTGCCAGCAGCCTCGAGACTAGCAAACCCCTCTACGAGCAGTACTTC.

The chain recombines TRBV11-3 with TRBJ2-7; maybe TRBD2 (5 bases). CDR1 SGHNT and CDR2 YENEEA come from the germline V gene. The CDR3 consists of 14 residues. The V end lost 5 bases, the J end lost 2 bases, and 13 bases lay between the germline ends. This CDR3 reads CASSPSSGPYEQYF. The CDR3 nucleotides are TGTGCCAGCAGCCCCTCAAGCGGTCCCTACGAGCAGTACTTC.

The chain has TRBV9 and TRBJ2-3; 9 bases are shared with TRBD1. J was trimmed by 1 base and V by 6 bases; bases with no gene match: 3. This CDR3 spans 14 amino acids. Germline CDR1 is SGDLS and CDR2 is YYNGEE. The CDR3 region is CASTRTGGTDTQYF. The CDR3 coding sequence is TGTGCCAGCACCCGGACAGGGGGCACAGATACGCAGTATTTT.

The chain recombines TRBV27 with TRBJ1-1; D is possibly TRBD1 (6 bases). Germline assignment: CDR1 MNHEY and CDR2 SMNVEV (reference sequence). CDR3 length: 14 residues. Deletions cut 1 base from V and 7 bases from J, with 13 bases between. DNA for the CDR3: TGTGCCAGCAGTTTATTCGGGTGGGGGCGTGAAGCTTTCTTT. This gives the protein CASSLFGWGREAFF.

The chain links TRBV19 to TRBJ2-1; D is possibly TRBD1 or TRBD2 (6 bases each). The CDR3 runs to 11 residues. The V gene lost 7 bases and the J gene lost 13 bases, with 14 bases spanning the gap. Germline V CDR1 and CDR2: LNHDA, SQIVND (reference sequence). The CDR3 sequence is CASNAGHLQFF. The DNA of the CDR3 is TGTGCCAGTAACGCGGGACACCTCCAGTTCTTC.

V usage is TRBV28 and J usage is TRBJ2-5, with D unresolved. Germline values: CDR1 MDHEN, CDR2 SYDVKM. With 7 bases removed from V and 1 base from J, the gap between germline ends came to 10 bases. This CDR3 region has 13 residues. The CDR3 is CASTQASQETQYF. The DNA for the CDR3 is TGTGCCAGCACCCAGGCTTCCCAAGAGACCCAGTACTTC.

The chain links TRBV10-2 to TRBJ2-3; no reliable D call. V was trimmed by 4 bases and J by 2 bases, leaving 10 bases between them. In germline, CDR1 is WSHSY, CDR2 SAAADI. CDR3 length: 14 amino acids. CDR3 amino acids: CASSGVSATDTQYF. The DNA for the CDR3 is TGCGCCAGCAGTGGAGTTTCAGCCACAGATACGCAGTATTTT.

In this sample, this clone turned up once. J is TRBJ2-1 and V is TRBV5-1, with D unclear. V dropped 4 bases and J dropped 5 bases, with 10 bases sitting between them. The CDR3 covers 13 residues. The germline V gene has CDR1 SGHRS and CDR2 YFSETQ. The CDR3 DNA reads TGCGCCAGCAGCCTGGGCCGGAACAATGAGCAGTTCTTC. Translation: CASSLGRNNEQFF. The full variable domain, completed using reference TRBV5-1 and TRBJ2-1, is KAGVTQTPRYLIKTRGQQVTLSCSPISGHRSVSWYQQTPGQGLQFLFEYFSETQRNKGNFPGRFSGRQFSNSRSEMNVSTLELGDSALYLCASSLGRNNEQFFGPGTRLTVL.

The V call is TRBV19, the J call TRBJ2-7; 8 nucleotides line up with TRBD2. CDR1 and CDR2 (germline): LNHDA, SQIVND (reference sequence). V gave up 7 bases and J gave up 4 bases; unmatched junction bases: 9. CDR3 length: 14 amino acids. The CDR3 spells CASNSPGGTYEQYF. The CDR3 coding sequence is TGTGCCAGTAACTCTCCGGGAGGGACTTACGAGCAGTACTTC.

This clone was counted once. This chain uses TRBV28 with TRBJ1-3; D uncertain. Germline V gene lookup returns CDR1 MDHEN and CDR2 SYDVKM. Trimming pared 0 bases from V and 0 bases from J, leaving 6 bases between. The CDR3 is made up of 15 amino acids. In DNA form, the CDR3 reads TGTGCCAGCAGTTTATGGGGGAGCTCTGGAAACACCATATATTTT. Its translation: CASSLWGSSGNTIYF.

V gene TRBV7-9 combines with J gene TRBJ2-1; 10 nucleotides match TRBD2. Germline V CDR1 and CDR2: SEHNR, FQNEAQ (reference sequence). This CDR3 comprises 15 residues. The junction had 10 bases not matched to a gene; V was cut back by 6 bases and J by 8 bases. This chain's CDR3 is CASSWTSGRGDEQFF. The CDR3 bases are TGTGCCAGCAGTTGGACTAGCGGAAGGGGGGATGAGCAGTTCTTC.